Following are 13 T cell receptor beta chains from one sample sequenced in a study of patients and donors after allogeneic stem cell transplantation. TCRdb called the RT-PCR reads again in MiXCR, with one record for every CDR3 protein. The sample includes roughly 960,000 distinct CDR3 sequences, more than 15% seen only once; the top ten take roughly 6%. The sequencing sample was made of blood, either unsorted or a sorted T cell fraction (not recorded which). Receptor source: a human donor who was either an allogeneic HSCT recipient or a stem cell or donor lymphocyte infusion donor (not recorded which). It is not recorded whose cells these are; they may come from a transplant donor.

This clonotype was detected a few times. V gene TRBV7-9 combines with J gene TRBJ2-1; no clear D gene. There are 17 residues in the CDR3. Trimming pared 3 bases from V and 0 bases from J, leaving 15 bases between. The V gene's germline CDR1 is SEHNR and CDR2 FQNEAQ (reference sequence). DNA of the CDR3: TGTGCCAGCAGCTTGTCTACTGAAATTCCCTCCTACAATGAGCAGTTCTTC. Translated: CASSLSTEIPSYNEQFF. The variable domain in full, with the rest retrieved from reference TRBV7-9 and TRBJ2-1, is DTGVSQNPRHKITKRGQNVTFRCDPISEHNRLYWYRQTLGQGPEFLTYFQNEAQLEKSRLLSDRFSAERPKGSFSTLEIQRTEQGDSAMYLCASSLSTEIPSYNEQFFGPGTRLTVL.

The gene calls are TRBV5-6 and TRBJ2-3; weak D call: TRBD2 (6 bases). Trimming removed 3 bases from V and 6 bases from J, with 20 bases in between. Germline V gene lookup returns CDR1 SGHDT and CDR2 YYEEEE. This CDR3 comprises 16 residues. The CDR3 DNA sequence: TGTGCCAGCAGCTCCTACTATGGACTATCCGCCGATACGCAGTATTTT. This translates into CASSSYYGLSADTQYF.

The chain carries TRBV5-1 and TRBJ1-2; D call uncertain. This CDR3 region has 14 residues. Germline V gives CDR1 SGHRS, CDR2 YFSETQ. V was shortened by 1 base and J by 8 bases, with 15 bases between the two germline ends. CDR3 region: CASSLIPGEGGYTF. The CDR3 DNA follows: TGCGCCAGCAGCTTGATCCCAGGCGAAGGAGGCTACACCTTC. The full variable domain, in which reference TRBV5-1 and TRBJ1-2 provide the parts outside the CDR3, is KAGVTQTPRYLIKTRGQQVTLSCSPISGHRSVSWYQQTPGQGLQFLFEYFSETQRNKGNFPGRFSGRQFSNSRSEMNVSTLELGDSALYLCASSLIPGEGGYTFGSGTRLTVV.

This clonotype was picked up many times. The rearrangement joins TRBV12-3 or TRBV12-4 to TRBJ2-1, with D possibly TRBD1 on 5 matching bases. The CDR3 has 18 residues. V lost 3 bases, J lost 5 bases, and 23 bases lay in between. CDR3 region: CASSFNKWGTPRNNEQFF. The DNA for the CDR3 is TGTGCCAGCAGTTTTAATAAATGGGGCACCCCGAGAAACAATGAGCAGTTCTTC.

The genes are TRBV4-2 and TRBJ2-3, with 9 bases fitting TRBD2. V shed 3 bases and J 5 bases; nucleotides not matched to a gene: 15. Germline CDR1 is LGHNA and CDR2 is YNFKEQ. The CDR3 is 18 residues long. CDR3 region: CASSQRALAGAPIDTQYF. CDR3 nucleotide sequence: TGTGCCAGCAGCCAGAGGGCCTTAGCGGGGGCACCGATAGATACGCAGTATTTT.

This clonotype was counted only a few times. This chain joins TRBV5-1 and TRBJ2-1; TRBD2 aligns across 7 bases. Germline V gene lookup returns CDR1 SGHRS and CDR2 YFSETQ. The CDR3 contains 15 residues. Unmatched junction bases numbered 8, after V lost 4 bases and J lost 4 bases. The chain's CDR3 is CASSQNSGSYNEQFF. The DNA for the CDR3 is TGCGCCAGCAGCCAAAATAGCGGGTCTTACAATGAGCAGTTCTTC.

This clonotype was observed a few times. The genes are TRBV20-1 and TRBJ2-7; 8 bases map to TRBD2. With V trimmed by 6 bases and J by 7 bases, 14 bases remained unmatched. CDR1 and CDR2 from the germline V gene are DFQATT and SNEGSKA (reference sequence). The CDR3 loop spans 14 amino acids. CDR3 in DNA: TGCAGTGCCAGGGAAAGCGGGAGTCTGTGGGAGCAGTACTTC. This gives the protein CSARESGSLWEQYF.

The genes are TRBV7-9 and TRBJ2-7; D is uncertain. CDR3 length equals 14 residues. V lost 3 bases and J lost 0, with 9 bases in between. The germline V gene encodes CDR1 SEHNR and CDR2 FQNEAQ (reference sequence). CDR3 loop: CASSFNGISYEQYF. The DNA for the CDR3 is TGTGCCAGCAGCTTTAACGGTATCTCCTACGAGCAGTACTTC. The variable domain in full, with the rest retrieved from reference TRBV7-9 and TRBJ2-7, is DTGVSQNPRHKITKRGQNVTFRCDPISEHNRLYWYRQTLGQGPEFLTYFQNEAQLEKSRLLSDRFSAERPKGSFSTLEIQRTEQGDSAMYLCASSFNGISYEQYFGPGTRLTVT.

The V and J genes are TRBV5-6 and TRBJ2-7, with 10 bases matching TRBD1. From germline, CDR1 is SGHDT and CDR2 YYEEEE. V gave up 2 bases and J gave up 5 bases; unmatched junction bases: 4. The CDR3 runs 14 residues. The CDR3 nucleotides read TGTGCCAGCAGCTTTGGGACAGGGGCCCACGAGCAGTACTTC. Translated: CASSFGTGAHEQYF.

This clonotype occurred a few times. The J gene is TRBJ1-6, the V gene TRBV14; D is unresolved. V lost 2 bases and J 10 bases, leaving 18 bases between the germline ends. The CDR3 is 16 amino acids. CDR1 SGHDN and CDR2 FVKESK come from the germline V gene. In DNA, the CDR3 is TGTGCCAGCAGCCAAACGGGCAGAGGGCGGTCGTCACCCCTCCACTTT. As protein: CASSQTGRGRSSPLHF.

In its sample, this clonotype was seen many times. The V call is TRBV29-1, the J call TRBJ2-7; the D is unclear. The CDR3 loop spans 11 amino acids. The germline V gene encodes CDR1 SQVTM and CDR2 ANQGSEA. Deletions cut 6 bases from V and 3 bases from J, with 9 bases between. This CDR3 is CSVTQSYEQYF. Written as DNA, the CDR3 is TGCAGCGTAACCCAGAGCTACGAGCAGTACTTC.

This chain uses TRBV25-1 with TRBJ2-3, with 9 positions matching TRBD1. V lost 1 base, J lost 5 bases, and 4 bases stayed unmatched. CDR1 is MGHDK, CDR2 SYGVNS, per germline. CDR3 length equals 15 residues. The CDR3 sequence: CASSESVGQGDTQYF. CDR3 in DNA: TGTGCCAGCAGTGAATCTGTGGGACAGGGAGATACGCAGTATTTT.

The chain uses TRBV2 and TRBJ1-5, with 9 bases matching TRBD1. CDR1 is SNHLY and CDR2 is FYNNEI in the germline V gene. This CDR3 contains 19 residues. V dropped 2 bases and J dropped 3; count of bases not matched to a gene: 14. Here the CDR3 DNA reads TGTGCCAGCAGTGAAAAATATCTTTGGGACAGGGATAACAATCAGCCCCAGCATTTT. Translating it yields CASSEKYLWDRDNNQPQHF.